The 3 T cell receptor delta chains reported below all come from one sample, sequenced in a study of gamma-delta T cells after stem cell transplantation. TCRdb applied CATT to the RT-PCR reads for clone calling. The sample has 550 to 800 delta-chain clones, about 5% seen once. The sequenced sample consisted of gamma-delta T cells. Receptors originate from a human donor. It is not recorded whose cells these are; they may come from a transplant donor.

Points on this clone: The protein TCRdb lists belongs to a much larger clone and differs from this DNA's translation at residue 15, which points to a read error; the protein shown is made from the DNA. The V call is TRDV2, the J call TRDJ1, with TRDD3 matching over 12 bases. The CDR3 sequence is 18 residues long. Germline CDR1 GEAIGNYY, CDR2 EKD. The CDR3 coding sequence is TGTGCCTGTGACCTCGTGCTGGGGGATACGCTATCCACCGATAACCTCATCTTT. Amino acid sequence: CACDLVLGDTLSTDNLIF.

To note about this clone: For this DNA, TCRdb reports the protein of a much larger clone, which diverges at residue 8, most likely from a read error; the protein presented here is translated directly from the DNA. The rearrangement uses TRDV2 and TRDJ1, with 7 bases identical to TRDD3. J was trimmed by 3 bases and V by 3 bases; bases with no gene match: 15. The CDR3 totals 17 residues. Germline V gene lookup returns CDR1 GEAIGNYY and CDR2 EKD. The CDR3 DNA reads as TGTGCCTGTGACCTACTGGGGCAGCAATCATCGCCCGATAAACTCATCTTT. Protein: CACDLLGQQSSPDKLIF.

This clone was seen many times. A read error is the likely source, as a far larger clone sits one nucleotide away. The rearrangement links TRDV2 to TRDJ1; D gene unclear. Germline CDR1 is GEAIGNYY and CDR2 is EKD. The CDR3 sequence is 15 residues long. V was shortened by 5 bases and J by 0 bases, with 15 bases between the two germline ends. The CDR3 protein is CACGTLTRNTDKLIF. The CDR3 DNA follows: TGTGCCTGTGGCACGCTTACCCGTAACACCGATAAACTCATCTTT.